A single sample is the source of the 10 T cell receptor beta chains below, sequenced in a study of blood T cell repertoires in COVID-19. Clones were read by immunoSEQ multiplex PCR, and TCRdb kept only the in-frame ones, dropping some. The profile shows around 290,000 clones, 86% of them singletons. The sequencing input was PBMCs or T cells enriched from blood (not recorded which). These receptors were taken from a woman in her late teens or twenties who had recovered from COVID-19.

Turning to this clone: Other DNA sequences in the same sample also yield this CDR3. The J gene is TRBJ1-5, the V gene TRBV30; no firm D call. V lost 2 bases and J lost 2, with 4 bases in between. The CDR3 runs to 12 residues. Germline lookup yields CDR1 GTSNPN and CDR2 SVGIG (reference sequence). Here the CDR3 DNA reads TGTGCCTGGAGTCCCGGCAATCAGCCCCAGCATTTT. This sequence encodes CAWSPGNQPQHF.

The chain uses TRBV7-7 and TRBJ2-2, with D perhaps matching TRBD1 (6 bases). The CDR3 runs 14 residues. V lost 7 bases, J lost 4 bases, and 13 bases lay in between. CDR1 is SSHAT, CDR2 FNYEAQ, per germline (reference sequence). CDR3 bases: TGTGCCAGCACCGAACAGGGAAGCACCGGGGAGCTGTTTTTT. Protein: CASTEQGSTGELFF. Together with reference TRBV7-7 and TRBJ2-2, the CDR3 gives the full variable domain: GAGVSQSPRYKVTKRGQDVTLRCDPISSHATLYWYQQALGQGPEFLTYFNYEAQPDKSGLPSDRFSAERPEGSISTLTIQRTEQRDSAMYRCASTEQGSTGELFFGEGSRLTVL.

V gene TRBV28 combines with J gene TRBJ1-2; 10 bases match TRBD1. Germline V gives CDR1 MDHEN, CDR2 SYDVKM. The CDR3 spans 14 residues. The J segment lost 7 bases and the V segment lost 6 bases, leaving 8 bases of the junction unmatched. CDR3 sequence: CASSWRQGASGYTF. CDR3 coding DNA: TGTGCCAGCAGCTGGAGACAGGGGGCTTCTGGCTACACCTTC.

This clone was seen a few times. The chain joins TRBV2 to TRBJ1-1; D is unresolved. The CDR3 is 14 residues long. V was trimmed by 8 bases and J by 4 bases, leaving 17 bases between them. Germline V gene sequence: CDR1 SNHLY, CDR2 FYNNEI. DNA of the CDR3: TGTGCCAGCCTCCCACGGGGTCTGGCCACTGAAGCTTTCTTT. Translating it yields CASLPRGLATEAFF.

The J gene is TRBJ1-6, the V gene TRBV27; possibly TRBD1 for D (6 bases). The CDR3 contains 16 residues. V was trimmed by 2 bases and J by 4 bases, leaving 12 bases between them. Germline loops: CDR1 MNHEY, CDR2 SMNVEV (reference sequence). The CDR3 DNA reads TGTGCCAGCAGTTTACCCCATGGACAGTATAATTCACCCCTCCACTTT. This sequence encodes CASSLPHGQYNSPLHF.

J is TRBJ1-2 and V is TRBV5-1; 7 bases are shared with TRBD1. The CDR3 has 14 amino acids. Germline V lookup: CDR1 SGHRS, CDR2 YFSETQ. V gave up 4 bases and J gave up 2 bases; unmatched junction bases: 5. This CDR3 reads CASSTQTGNYGYTF. The CDR3 nucleotides are TGCGCCAGCAGCACCCAGACAGGGAACTATGGCTACACCTTC.

The chain carries TRBV7-9 and TRBJ1-3; maybe TRBD1 (6 bases). V lost 4 bases and J lost 2, with 18 bases in between. The germline V gene encodes CDR1 SEHNR and CDR2 FQNEAQ (reference sequence). The CDR3 contains 17 residues. The CDR3 region has the DNA TGTGCCAGCAGCTCCGATCGTAGCAGGGGCACTGGAAACACCATATATTTT. Translated, it gives CASSSDRSRGTGNTIYF.

V gene TRBV7-9 combines with J gene TRBJ1-3; D is possibly TRBD1 (5 bases). The germline V gene has CDR1 SEHNR and CDR2 FQNEAQ (reference sequence). The CDR3 extends over 15 amino acids. Trimming pared 5 bases from V and 0 bases from J, leaving 11 bases between. In DNA, the CDR3 is TGTGCCAGCAGCGATTACAGGAACTCTGGAAACACCATATATTTT. The encoded protein is CASSDYRNSGNTIYF.

The V gene is TRBV9, the J gene TRBJ1-1; the D is unclear. CDR1 and CDR2 (germline): SGDLS, YYNGEE. Between the trimmed V and J ends, which lost 0 bases and 1 base, there was a span of 10 bases. The CDR3 covers 15 residues. The DNA for the CDR3 is TGTGCCAGCAGCGTAGGAGGGCGCCCGAACACTGAAGCTTTCTTT. It is translated as CASSVGGRPNTEAFF.

In nucleotides, the CDR3 is TGTGCCAGCAGTTATAGAGGTGAAGGCGGGGAGCTGTTTTTT. Translation: CASSYRGEGGELFF. This chain links TRBV6-5 with TRBJ2-2; no reliable D call. Per the germline V gene, CDR1 is MNHEY and CDR2 is SVGAGI. V lost 3 bases, J lost 7 bases, and 12 bases lay in between. The CDR3 runs 14 residues.